These 23 T cell receptor beta chains were all obtained from the same sample, sequenced in a study of shared clonotypes between healthy human individuals. Clones were read by immunoSEQ multiplex PCR, and TCRdb kept only the in-frame ones, dropping some. The sample shows roughly 1,500,000 clones, around 98% of them seen only once. Sequencing input: naive CD4+ T cells sorted from blood. Regarding subset: CD45RA+ positively selected. These receptors all stem from a man aged 30 to 45 in good health.

V gene TRBV7-9 combines with J gene TRBJ1-2; D unresolved. V was cut by 5 bases and J by 6 bases, with 16 bases left in between. This CDR3 is 14 amino acids long. The germline V gene has CDR1 SEHNR and CDR2 FQNEAQ (reference sequence). For the CDR3, the DNA is TGTGCCAGCAGCGAAGCGGGCAGGACGAATGGCTACACCTTC. It specifies CASSEAGRTNGYTF.

This chain joins TRBV6-1 and TRBJ2-7; D unresolved. The CDR3 loop spans 16 amino acids. V was clipped by 1 base and J by 0 bases, with 13 bases between them. The germline V gene has CDR1 MNHNS and CDR2 SASEGT. CDR3 sequence reads: CASSEVGSSSSYEQYF. The CDR3 coding sequence is TGTGCCAGCAGTGAAGTAGGCAGTTCAAGCTCCTACGAGCAGTACTTC.

The chain carries TRBV9 and TRBJ2-5; 12 bases agree with TRBD2. From germline, CDR1 is SGDLS and CDR2 YYNGEE. The V gene end was trimmed by 4 bases and the J gene end by 4 bases; junction bases not matched to a gene: 5. The CDR3 length is 15 residues. CDR3 DNA: TGTGCCAGCAGCACCAGGACTAGCGGGATAGAGACCCAGTACTTC. This encodes CASSTRTSGIETQYF.

The rearrangement joins TRBV7-9 to TRBJ1-4, with a weak D call TRBD1 (6 bases). There are 14 residues in the CDR3. V lost 6 bases and J lost 5, with 13 bases in between. In germline, CDR1 is SEHNR, CDR2 FQNEAQ (reference sequence). CDR3 sequence reads: CASRPQGGNEKLFF. CDR3 nucleotides: TGTGCCAGCAGACCACAGGGCGGGAATGAAAAACTGTTTTTT.

The chain links TRBV30 to TRBJ1-1; the D is unclear. The CDR3 covers 14 residues. V was cut by 4 bases and J by 0 bases, with 12 bases left in between. Germline V CDR1 and CDR2: GTSNPN, SVGIG (reference sequence). This CDR3 is CAWTLGRLNTEAFF. In DNA form, the CDR3 reads TGTGCCTGGACCCTAGGGAGACTGAACACTGAAGCTTTCTTT.

This chain links TRBV19 with TRBJ1-4; unclear D gene. Germline CDR1 LNHDA, CDR2 SQIVND (reference sequence). Trimming shortened V by 3 bases and J by 0 bases, and 8 bases separated the two germline ends. This CDR3 has 15 amino acids. The CDR3 coding sequence is TGTGCCAGTAGTATCCGGCACGCAACTAATGAAAAACTGTTTTTT. Amino acids: CASSIRHATNEKLFF.

The genes are TRBV6-6 and TRBJ2-3; 8 bases are shared with TRBD2. CDR3 length: 16 amino acids. Per germline, CDR1 MNHNY and CDR2 SVGAGI (reference sequence). V was pared by 6 bases and J by 3 bases, with 11 bases of the junction left unmatched. This CDR3 is CASRTPGTRGTDTQYF. CDR3 bases: TGTGCCAGCAGAACACCCGGGACTAGGGGGACAGATACGCAGTATTTT.

The chain links TRBV6-1 to TRBJ1-5; D may be TRBD1 (5 bases). The CDR3 is 15 amino acids. V was cut by 1 base and J by 1 base, with 8 bases left in between. Germline V gene sequence: CDR1 MNHNS, CDR2 SASEGT. CDR3 bases: TGTGCCAGCAGTGAAGTAGGGGTGAGCAATCAGCCCCAGCATTTT. It codes for CASSEVGVSNQPQHF.

The genes are TRBV27 and TRBJ2-3, with 14 positions matching TRBD2. The germline V gene encodes CDR1 MNHEY and CDR2 SMNVEV (reference sequence). The ends lost 2 bases at V and 7 bases at J; junction bases unmatched: 5. The CDR3 sequence is 16 residues long. CDR3 in amino acids: CASSLRLAGGLNTQYF. In nucleotides, the CDR3 is TGTGCCAGCAGTTTAAGACTAGCGGGAGGGTTGAATACGCAGTATTTT.

The chain employs TRBV5-5 and TRBJ2-7; 7 bases map to TRBD1. CDR1 and CDR2 (germline): SGHKS, YYEKEE (reference sequence). Trimming cost V 6 bases and J 3 bases; bases outside gene matches: 12. The CDR3 has 15 residues. The CDR3 loop is CASTYVPGQIYEQYF. The CDR3 region has the DNA TGTGCCAGCACCTATGTCCCGGGACAGATCTACGAGCAGTACTTC.

The chain joins TRBV18 to TRBJ2-1; 7 positions agree with TRBD2. CDR1 is KGHSH, CDR2 LQKENI, per germline. The CDR3 is 14 amino acids. J lost 5 bases, V lost 6 bases, and 7 bases had no gene match. The CDR3 sequence is CASSRGGADNEQFF. In nucleotides, the CDR3 is TGTGCCAGCTCCCGGGGAGGGGCGGACAATGAGCAGTTCTTC.

CDR3 loop: CASSLWSGTAGSLEAFF. DNA of the CDR3: TGCGCCAGCAGCTTGTGGAGTGGGACAGCTGGTTCCCTTGAAGCTTTCTTT. This chain joins TRBV5-1 and TRBJ1-1; 7 positions match TRBD1. The V segment lost 1 base and the J segment 7 bases; nucleotides outside the gene matches: 16. Germline lookup yields CDR1 SGHRS and CDR2 YFSETQ. The CDR3 loop spans 17 amino acids.

CDR3 protein: CASGGPGTVGYEQYF. The CDR3 DNA is TGTGCCAGCGGCGGGCCGGGGACTGTCGGGTACGAGCAGTACTTC. The chain couples TRBV2 to TRBJ2-7, with a possible D match to TRBD2 (6 bases). The CDR3 consists of 15 residues. Looked up from germline, CDR1 is SNHLY and CDR2 is FYNNEI. V lost 8 bases to trimming and J lost 4 bases, with 21 bases between them.

The chain's CDR3 is CASSFRPPGTSGRVDTQYF. The CDR3 nucleotides are TGTGCCAGCAGTTTCCGTCCGCCGGGCACTAGCGGGAGGGTGGATACGCAGTATTTT. The V and J genes are TRBV28 and TRBJ2-3; 13 bases fit TRBD2. CDR3 length: 19 amino acids. Germline V gene lookup returns CDR1 MDHEN and CDR2 SYDVKM. The ends lost 3 bases at V and 6 bases at J; junction bases unmatched: 15.

The rearrangement joins TRBV28 to TRBJ2-7; D not resolved. Per the germline V gene, CDR1 is MDHEN and CDR2 is SYDVKM. V was trimmed by 3 bases and J by 6 bases, leaving 18 bases between them. The CDR3 consists of 15 residues. The chain's CDR3 is CASSFSLFEVGEQYF. The CDR3 nucleotides read TGTGCCAGCAGTTTTTCGTTATTTGAGGTAGGCGAGCAGTACTTC.

The chain recombines TRBV5-4 with TRBJ1-1; the D is unclear. This CDR3 is built from 13 residues. Trimming removed 0 bases from V and 5 bases from J, with 8 bases in between. In germline, CDR1 is SGHNT, CDR2 YYREEE (reference sequence). CDR3 in DNA: TGTGCCAGCAGCTTGGCAGATCGGACTGAAGCTTTCTTT. This translates into CASSLADRTEAFF.

The chain couples TRBV5-1 to TRBJ2-1; TRBD2 matches at 8 bases. Losses at the gene ends were 3 bases for V and 4 bases for J; bases not matched to a gene: 6. Germline CDR1 reads SGHRS; CDR2 reads YFSETQ. The CDR3 consists of 15 residues. CDR3 loop: CASSSTSGKYNEQFF. Here the CDR3 DNA reads TGCGCCAGCAGCTCTACTAGCGGTAAATACAATGAGCAGTTCTTC.

As to this clone: Additional DNA sequences in this sample encode the identical CDR3. The chain employs TRBV12-5 and TRBJ2-1; D is possibly TRBD1 (6 bases). V was cut by 0 bases and J by 6 bases, with 6 bases left in between. Germline V CDR1 and CDR2: LGHNT, FRNRAP. The CDR3 extends over 13 amino acids. CDR3 sequence reads: CASGLVGGNEQFF. In DNA form, the CDR3 reads TGTGCTAGTGGTTTGGTAGGGGGCAATGAGCAGTTCTTC.

The chain carries TRBV6-1 and TRBJ2-1, with 10 nucleotides matching TRBD2. CDR1 and CDR2 from the germline V gene are MNHNS and SASEGT. The CDR3 is made up of 17 amino acids. After removal of 4 bases from V and 0 bases from J, the junction contained 6 bases not matched to a gene. The chain's CDR3 is CASSATSGRSSYNEQFF. CDR3 nucleotides: TGTGCCAGCAGTGCGACTAGCGGGCGCAGCTCCTACAATGAGCAGTTCTTC.

The chain carries TRBV10-3 and TRBJ2-6; 12 bases agree with TRBD1. The germline CDR1 and CDR2 sequences are ENHRY and SYGVKD. The CDR3 loop spans 17 amino acids. V shed 10 bases and J 3 bases; nucleotides not matched to a gene: 10. CDR3 amino acids: CANGPGQGALGANVLTF. The CDR3 DNA reads as TGTGCCAACGGACCGGGACAGGGGGCGCTTGGGGCCAACGTCCTGACTTTC.

The chain combines TRBV5-1 with TRBJ2-5; the D call may be TRBD1 or TRBD2 (6 bases each). CDR3 length: 15 residues. Germline V lookup: CDR1 SGHRS, CDR2 YFSETQ. Trimming took 7 bases from V and 4 from J, leaving 20 bases between them. CDR3 sequence reads: CASGGHGGIAETQYF. CDR3 bases: TGCGCCAGCGGGGGCCACGGCGGGATCGCAGAGACCCAGTACTTC.

V usage is TRBV2 and J usage is TRBJ2-5, with 13 nucleotides matching TRBD2. This CDR3 has 15 amino acids. The ends lost 6 bases at V and 5 bases at J; junction bases unmatched: 6. The germline V gene encodes CDR1 SNHLY and CDR2 FYNNEI. CDR3 sequence reads: CASRGGLAGIETQYF. Written as DNA, the CDR3 is TGTGCCAGCAGGGGGGGACTAGCGGGAATCGAGACCCAGTACTTC. Combining the CDR3 with reference TRBV2 and TRBJ2-5 gives the whole variable domain EPEVTQTPSHQVTQMGQEVILRCVPISNHLYFYWYRQILGQKVEFLVSFYNNEISEKSEIFDDQFSVERPDGSNFTLKIRSTKLEDSAMYFCASRGGLAGIETQYFGPGTRLLVL.

The V call is TRBV7-8, the J call TRBJ2-7; D tentatively fits TRBD1 or TRBD2 (5 bases each). The germline gives CDR1 SGHVS, CDR2 FQNEAQ. There are 14 residues in the CDR3. V was trimmed by 5 bases and J by 5 bases, leaving 16 bases between them. The DNA for the CDR3 is TGTGCCAGCAGCCCCCTCGACGGGACGAACGAGCAGTACTTC. Its translation: CASSPLDGTNEQYF.